Given below is one T cell receptor beta chain in context. This sample is drawn from a study of CD8 T cells in Susac syndrome. On the study more broadly: Among the Susac syndrome patients who underwent sequencing, roughly six had clinically active disease, while eight of them were in remission.

Peripheral blood CD8+ and CD4+ T cells were profiled by TCR beta sequencing. Reverse transcription of roughly 0.45 to 1 ug RNA was performed with random hexamers. From the immunoSEQ multiplex PCR reads, TCRdb called clonotypes with MiXCR, one entry per CDR3 protein. In the table there are about 240,000 distinct CDR3 sequences, 90% to 97% of which are singletons. This TCR was recovered from a human donor with Susac syndrome. The sequenced sample was CD4+ T cells from PBMCs.

CDR3 in DNA: TGTGCCAGCAGCCCGACGGGACAGGGGGCCGAAAACTATGGCTACACCTTC. Protein: CASSPTGQGAENYGYTF. The rearrangement uses TRBV5-6 and TRBJ1-2; 12 positions agree with TRBD1. J lost 2 bases, V lost 4 bases, and 9 bases had no gene match. The CDR3 runs 17 residues. The germline CDR1 and CDR2 sequences are SGHDT and YYEEEE.